This paragraph reports one TCR beta chain. Trimming cost V 7 bases and J 6 bases; bases outside gene matches: 12. This CDR3 has 16 residues. Germline CDR1 and CDR2: SQVTM and ANQGSEA. Every bit of the isolated RNA underwent reverse transcription, so sequencing read expressed TCRB transcripts. Only in-frame clones appear in the TCRdb table, and some are missing; sequencing was by immunoSEQ multiplex PCR. The sample lists about half a million clones, roughly 11% occurring once. This sample is part of a study of beta chain features in type 1 diabetes. The receptor's source is a woman under 30 in good health. The V call is TRBV29-1, the J call TRBJ2-2; 12 bases map to TRBD1. Sequenced sample: naive CD4+ T cells from blood. The CDR3 protein is CSAGQGARRGSGELFF. CDR3 in DNA: TGCAGCGCGGGACAGGGGGCGCGGCGGGGCTCCGGGGAGCTGTTTTTT.